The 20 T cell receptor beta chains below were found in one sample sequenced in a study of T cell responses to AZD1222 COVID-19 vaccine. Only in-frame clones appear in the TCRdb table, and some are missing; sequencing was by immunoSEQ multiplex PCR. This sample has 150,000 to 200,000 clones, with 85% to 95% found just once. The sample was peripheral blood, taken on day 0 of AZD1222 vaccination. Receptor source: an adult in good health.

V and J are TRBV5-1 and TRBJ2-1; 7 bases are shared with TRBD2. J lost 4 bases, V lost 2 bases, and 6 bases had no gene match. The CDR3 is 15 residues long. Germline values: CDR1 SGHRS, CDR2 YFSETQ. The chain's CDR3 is CASSFGGSEYNEQFF. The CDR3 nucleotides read TGCGCCAGCAGCTTCGGCGGGAGCGAATACAATGAGCAGTTCTTC.

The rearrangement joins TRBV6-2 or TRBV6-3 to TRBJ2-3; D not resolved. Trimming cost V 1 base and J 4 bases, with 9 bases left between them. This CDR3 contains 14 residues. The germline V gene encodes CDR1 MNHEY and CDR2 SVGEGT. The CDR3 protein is CASSYLRSADTQYF. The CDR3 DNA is TGTGCCAGCAGTTACTTGCGGTCCGCAGATACGCAGTATTTT.

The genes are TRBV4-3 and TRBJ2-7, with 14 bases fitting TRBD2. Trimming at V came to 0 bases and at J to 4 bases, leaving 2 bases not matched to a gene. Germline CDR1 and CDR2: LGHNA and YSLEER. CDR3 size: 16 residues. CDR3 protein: CASSQDRTSGRYEQYF. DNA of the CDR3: TGCGCCAGCAGCCAAGATAGGACTAGCGGGAGGTACGAGCAGTACTTC.

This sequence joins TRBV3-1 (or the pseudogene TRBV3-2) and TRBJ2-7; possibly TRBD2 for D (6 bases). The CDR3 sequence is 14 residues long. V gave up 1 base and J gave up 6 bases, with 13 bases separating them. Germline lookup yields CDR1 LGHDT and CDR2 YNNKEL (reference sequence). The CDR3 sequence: CASSQGAGQTEQYF. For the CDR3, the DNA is TGTGCCAGCAGCCAAGGGGCGGGGCAAACCGAGCAGTACTTC.

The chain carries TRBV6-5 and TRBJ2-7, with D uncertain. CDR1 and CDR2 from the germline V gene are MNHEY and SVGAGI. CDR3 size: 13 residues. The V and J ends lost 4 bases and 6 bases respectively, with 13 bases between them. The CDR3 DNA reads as TGTGCCAGCAGTTGGGCCTACGGCTCCGAGCAGTACTTC. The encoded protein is CASSWAYGSEQYF.

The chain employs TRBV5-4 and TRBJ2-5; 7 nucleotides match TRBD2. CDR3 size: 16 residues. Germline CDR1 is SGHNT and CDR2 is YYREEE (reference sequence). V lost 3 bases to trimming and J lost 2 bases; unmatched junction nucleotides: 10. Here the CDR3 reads CASSSDPLAVQETQYF. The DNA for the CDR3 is TGTGCCAGCAGCTCGGACCCCCTAGCGGTTCAAGAGACCCAGTACTTC.

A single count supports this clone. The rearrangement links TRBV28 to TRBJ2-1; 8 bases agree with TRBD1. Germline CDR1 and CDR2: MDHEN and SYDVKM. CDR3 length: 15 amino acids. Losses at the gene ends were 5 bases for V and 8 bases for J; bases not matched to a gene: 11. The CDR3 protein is CASSATRTGLDEQFF. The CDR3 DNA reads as TGTGCCAGCAGTGCAACCCGGACAGGGCTCGATGAGCAGTTCTTC.

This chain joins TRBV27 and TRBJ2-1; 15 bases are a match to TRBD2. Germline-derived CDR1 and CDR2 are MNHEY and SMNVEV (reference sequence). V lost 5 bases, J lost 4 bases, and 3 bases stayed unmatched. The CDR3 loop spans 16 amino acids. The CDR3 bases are TGTGCCAGCAGTCCCGGGACTAGCGGGAGGTACAATGAGCAGTTCTTC. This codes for CASSPGTSGRYNEQFF.

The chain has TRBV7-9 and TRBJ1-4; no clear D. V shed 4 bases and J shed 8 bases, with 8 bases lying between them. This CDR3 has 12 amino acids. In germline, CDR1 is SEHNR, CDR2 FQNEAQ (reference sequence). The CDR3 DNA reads TGTGCCAGCAGCTCCTCGCGGGAAAAACTGTTTTTT. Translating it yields CASSSSREKLFF.

The CDR3 DNA reads TGTGCCAGCAGCCCACGGACTAGCGGTTTCTCCTACGAGCAGTACTTC. Protein product: CASSPRTSGFSYEQYF. The chain joins TRBV13 to TRBJ2-7; 10 bases line up with TRBD2. The CDR3 runs 16 residues. CDR1 is PRHDT, CDR2 FYEKMQ, per germline (reference sequence). The V and J ends lost 5 bases and 0 bases, in that order; junction bases with no gene match: 7.

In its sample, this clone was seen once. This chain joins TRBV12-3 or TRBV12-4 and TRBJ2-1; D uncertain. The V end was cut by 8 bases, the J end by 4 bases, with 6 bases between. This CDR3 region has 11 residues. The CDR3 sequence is CASRSYNEQFF. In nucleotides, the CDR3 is TGTGCCAGCCGATCATACAATGAGCAGTTCTTC.

CDR3 residues: CASSLVVGDSPLHF. CDR3 nucleotide sequence: TGTGCCAGCAGCTTGGTAGTCGGGGATTCACCCCTCCACTTT. The V gene is TRBV7-9, the J gene TRBJ1-6; D gene uncertain. Germline V gene data show CDR1 as SEHNR and CDR2 as FQNEAQ (reference sequence). CDR3 length: 14 residues. Between the trimmed V and J ends, which lost 3 bases and 8 bases, there was a span of 11 bases. The whole variable domain, remainder taken from reference TRBV7-9 and TRBJ1-6, is DTGVSQNPRHKITKRGQNVTFRCDPISEHNRLYWYRQTLGQGPEFLTYFQNEAQLEKSRLLSDRFSAERPKGSFSTLEIQRTEQGDSAMYLCASSLVVGDSPLHFGNGTRLTVT.

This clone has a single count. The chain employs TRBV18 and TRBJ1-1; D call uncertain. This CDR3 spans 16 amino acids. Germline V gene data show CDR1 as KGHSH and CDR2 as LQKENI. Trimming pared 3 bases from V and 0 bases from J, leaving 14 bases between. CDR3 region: CASSPPGGTVNTEAFF. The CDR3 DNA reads TGTGCCAGCTCACCGCCGGGAGGTACAGTGAACACTGAAGCTTTCTTT. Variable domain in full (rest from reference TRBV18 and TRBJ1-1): NAGVMQNPRHLVRRRGQEARLRCSPMKGHSHVYWYRQLPEEGLKFMVYLQKENIIDESGMPKERFSAEFPKEGPSILRIQQVVRGDSAAYFCASSPPGGTVNTEAFFGQGTRLTVV.

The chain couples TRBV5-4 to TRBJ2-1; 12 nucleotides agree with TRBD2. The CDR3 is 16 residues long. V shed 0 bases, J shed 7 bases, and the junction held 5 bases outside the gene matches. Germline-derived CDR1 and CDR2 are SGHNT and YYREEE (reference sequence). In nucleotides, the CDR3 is TGTGCCAGCAGCTTGGCAAGCACTAGCGGGAGGAATGAGCAGTTCTTC. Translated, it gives CASSLASTSGRNEQFF.

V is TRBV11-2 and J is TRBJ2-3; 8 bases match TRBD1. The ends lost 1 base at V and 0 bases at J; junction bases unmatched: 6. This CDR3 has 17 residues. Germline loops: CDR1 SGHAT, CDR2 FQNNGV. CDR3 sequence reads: CASSLGTGPFSTDTQYF. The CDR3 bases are TGTGCCAGCAGCTTAGGGACAGGGCCCTTTAGCACAGATACGCAGTATTTT.

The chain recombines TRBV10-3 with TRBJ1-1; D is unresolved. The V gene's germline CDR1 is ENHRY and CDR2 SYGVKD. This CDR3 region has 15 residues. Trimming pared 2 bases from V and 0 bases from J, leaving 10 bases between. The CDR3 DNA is TGTGCCATCAGTGAGGCTACCGGGATGAACACTGAAGCTTTCTTT. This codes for CAISEATGMNTEAFF.

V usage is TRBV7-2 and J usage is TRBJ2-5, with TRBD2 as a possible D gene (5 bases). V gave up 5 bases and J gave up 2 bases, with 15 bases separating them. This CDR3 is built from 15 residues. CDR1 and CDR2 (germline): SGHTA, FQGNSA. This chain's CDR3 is CASSARVRGQETQYF. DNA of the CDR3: TGTGCCAGCAGCGCGAGGGTACGTGGGCAAGAGACCCAGTACTTC.

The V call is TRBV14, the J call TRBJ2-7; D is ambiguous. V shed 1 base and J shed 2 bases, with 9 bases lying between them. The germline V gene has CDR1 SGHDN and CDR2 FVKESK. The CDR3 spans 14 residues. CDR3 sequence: CASSQAGGPYEQYF. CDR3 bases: TGTGCCAGCAGCCAAGCGGGCGGACCCTACGAGCAGTACTTC.

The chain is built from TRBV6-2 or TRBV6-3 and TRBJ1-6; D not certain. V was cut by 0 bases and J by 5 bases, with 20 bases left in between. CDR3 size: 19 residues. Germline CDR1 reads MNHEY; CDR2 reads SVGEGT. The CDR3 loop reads CASSYSTQLGGVDNSPLHF. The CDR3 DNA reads TGTGCCAGCAGTTACTCGACCCAATTGGGAGGCGTCGATAATTCACCCCTCCACTTT.

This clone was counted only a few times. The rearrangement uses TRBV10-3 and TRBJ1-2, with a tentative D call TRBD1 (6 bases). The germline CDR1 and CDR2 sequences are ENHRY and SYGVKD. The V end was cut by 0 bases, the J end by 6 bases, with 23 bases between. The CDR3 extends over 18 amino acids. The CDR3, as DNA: TGTGCCATCAGTGAGTCGGTATTCAGGGGCCTCGGGAGGCATGGCTACACCTTC. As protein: CAISESVFRGLGRHGYTF.